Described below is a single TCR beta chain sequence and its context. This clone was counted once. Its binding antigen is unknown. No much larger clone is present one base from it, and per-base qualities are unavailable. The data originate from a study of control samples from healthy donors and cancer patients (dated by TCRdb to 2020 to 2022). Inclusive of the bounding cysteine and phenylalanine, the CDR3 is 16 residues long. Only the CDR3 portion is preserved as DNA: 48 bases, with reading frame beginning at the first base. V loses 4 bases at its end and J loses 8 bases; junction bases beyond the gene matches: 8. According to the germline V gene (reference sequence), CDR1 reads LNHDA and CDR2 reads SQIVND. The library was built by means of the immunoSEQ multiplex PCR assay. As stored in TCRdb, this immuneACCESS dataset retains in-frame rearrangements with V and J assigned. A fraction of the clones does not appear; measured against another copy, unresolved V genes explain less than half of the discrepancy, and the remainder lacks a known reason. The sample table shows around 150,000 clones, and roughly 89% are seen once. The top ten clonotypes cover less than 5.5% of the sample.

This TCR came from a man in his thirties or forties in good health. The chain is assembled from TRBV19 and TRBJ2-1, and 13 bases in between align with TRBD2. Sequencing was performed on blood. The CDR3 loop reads CASSRLAGGHSYEQFF. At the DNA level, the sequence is TGTGCCAGTAGTAGACTAGCGGGGGGTCACTCTTATGAGCAGTTCTTC. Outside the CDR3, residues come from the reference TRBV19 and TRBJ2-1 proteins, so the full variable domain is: DGGITQSPKYLFRKEGQNVTLSCEQNLNHDAMYWYRQDPGQGLRLIYYSQIVNDFQKGDIAEGYSVSREKKESFPLTVTSAQKNPTAFYLCASSRLAGGHSYEQFFGPGTRLTVL.